The present T cell receptor beta chain was sequenced within a study of technical replicates of blood from a few donors. The germline CDR1 and CDR2 sequences are SGHTA and FQGNSA. This CDR3 comprises 17 residues. V was clipped by 4 bases and J by 2 bases, with 18 bases between them. Assay used: immunoSEQ multiplex PCR; TCRdb lists only in-frame clones, some missing. This table holds roughly 48,000 clones, about 90% found once. This clone was recorded only once. Material for sequencing was PBMCs. The sequence derives from a human donor in good health. Some clones in this sample may be carry-over from other donors' samples. The chain has TRBV7-2 and TRBJ1-3, with D possibly matching TRBD1 (6 bases). This chain's CDR3 is CASSSLVGTGPGNTIYF. The CDR3 DNA reads as TGTGCCAGCAGCTCTTTAGTTGGTACAGGGCCTGGAAACACCATATATTTT.